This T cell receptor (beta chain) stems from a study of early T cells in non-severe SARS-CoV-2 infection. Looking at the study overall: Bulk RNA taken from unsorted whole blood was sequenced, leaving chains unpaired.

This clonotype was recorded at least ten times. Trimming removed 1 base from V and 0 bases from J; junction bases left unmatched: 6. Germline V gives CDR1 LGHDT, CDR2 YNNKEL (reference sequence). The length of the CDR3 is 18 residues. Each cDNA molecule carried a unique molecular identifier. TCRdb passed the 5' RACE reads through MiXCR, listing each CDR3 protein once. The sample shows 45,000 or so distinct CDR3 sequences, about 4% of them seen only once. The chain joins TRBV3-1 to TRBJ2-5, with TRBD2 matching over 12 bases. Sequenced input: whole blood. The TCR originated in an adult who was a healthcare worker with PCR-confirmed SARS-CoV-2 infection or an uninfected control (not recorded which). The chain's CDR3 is CASSQVLAGGLDQETQYF. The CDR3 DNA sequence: TGTGCCAGCAGCCAAGTCCTAGCGGGGGGGCTCGACCAAGAGACCCAGTACTTC.